Listed below are T cell receptor beta chains from one sample, sequenced in a study of blood T cell repertoires in COVID-19. Only in-frame clones appear in the TCRdb table, and some are missing; sequencing was by immunoSEQ multiplex PCR. The sample lists hundreds of thousands of clones, around 82% seen once, with about 4.5% in the top ten. Input material: peripheral blood. The receptors shown here come from a woman between 70 and 85 years old with acute or convalescent COVID-19. CDR3s include the opening cysteine and the closing phenylalanine or tryptophan. A D gene is named only where the DNA matches it firmly. Clone size appears in some rows only: once, few, many, or a class for an expanded clone.

TRBJ1-1 NA NA TRBV2 CASSVRQLNTEAFF TGTGCCAGCAGTGTTCGACAGCTGAACACTGAAGCTTTCTTT
TRBJ1-1 TRBD1 once TRBV6-2/TRBV6-3 CASSFPGQGASTEAFF TGTGCCAGCAGTTTTCCGGGACAGGGGGCGTCCACTGAAGCTTTCTTT
TRBJ1-4 TRBD1 NA TRBV6-1 CASSERLTGEGFNEKLFF TGTGCCAGCAGTGAACGTTTAACAGGGGAAGGGTTTAATGAAAAACTGTTTTTT
TRBJ1-4 NA NA TRBV11-2 CASRSTGFPNEKLFF TGTGCCAGCAGGTCCACAGGGTTTCCTAATGAAAAACTGTTTTTT
TRBJ1-2 NA NA TRBV28 CASSLSGSGRRYGYTF TGTGCCAGCAGTTTAAGCGGGTCCGGCAGGAGATATGGCTACACCTTC
TRBJ1-1 TRBD1 NA TRBV7-9 CASSHGQAMNTEAFF TGTGCCAGCAGCCACGGACAGGCGATGAACACTGAAGCTTTCTTT
TRBJ1-2 NA NA TRBV7-9 CASSGSNYGYTF TGTGCCAGCAGTGGCTCTAACTATGGCTACACCTTC
TRBJ1-2 NA NA TRBV18 CASSPTGFPNYGYTF TGTGCCAGCTCACCGACAGGATTCCCTAACTATGGCTACACCTTC
TRBJ1-3 NA NA TRBV28 CASRQGASGNTIYF TGTGCCAGCAGACAGGGTGCCTCTGGAAACACCATATATTTT
TRBJ1-2 TRBD1 NA TRBV2 CASSADRGNGYTF TGTGCCAGCAGCGCCGACAGGGGGAATGGCTACACCTTC
TRBJ2-5 TRBD1 NA TRBV6-5 CASSLSQGPETQYF TGTGCCAGCAGTTTATCACAGGGGCCAGAGACCCAGTACTTC
TRBJ1-5 TRBD1 once TRBV15 CATSRAGGHQPQHF TGTGCCACCAGCAGAGCAGGGGGCCATCAGCCCCAGCATTTT
TRBJ2-3 TRBD2 NA TRBV18 CASSPPFGGGGTDTQYF TGTGCCAGCTCACCACCCTTTGGCGGGGGGGGCACAGATACGCAGTATTTT
TRBJ2-1 NA NA TRBV5-3 CARSLVRQGVGNEQFF TGTGCCAGAAGCTTGGTTCGGCAGGGCGTGGGAAATGAGCAGTTCTTC
TRBJ1-4 NA NA TRBV5-1 CASSLAGGANEKLFF TGCGCCAGCAGCTTGGCCGGGGGAGCGAATGAAAAACTGTTTTTT
TRBJ1-2 NA once TRBV4-2 CASSPRVTTNYGYTF TGTGCCAGCAGCCCCCGGGTTACCACTAACTATGGCTACACCTTC
TRBJ1-3 TRBD1 NA TRBV18 CASSPGQVLSGNTIYF TGTGCCAGCTCACCCGGACAGGTGCTCTCTGGAAACACCATATATTTT
TRBJ1-2 NA few TRBV6-5 CASSPGQTYGYTF TGTGCCAGCTCGCCAGGCCAAACCTATGGCTACACCTTC
TRBJ2-7 NA NA TRBV24-1 CATSDPGTSPSEQYF TGTGCCACCAGTGACCCAGGGACATCCCCCTCCGAGCAGTACTTC
TRBJ1-5 TRBD1 few TRBV7-8 CASSLVDRGLNQPQHF TGTGCCAGCAGCTTAGTGGACAGGGGTCTCAATCAGCCCCAGCATTTT
TRBJ1-5 TRBD1 NA TRBV9 CASSVGQGAVEPQHF TGTGCCAGCAGCGTGGGACAGGGGGCTGTAGAGCCCCAGCATTTT
TRBJ1-5 NA NA TRBV6-2/TRBV6-3 CASSYGLRDSNQPQHF TGTGCCAGCAGTTATGGGCTAAGAGATAGCAATCAGCCCCAGCATTTT
TRBJ2-1 NA NA TRBV9 CASSAQPGGEQFF TGTGCCAGCAGCGCTCAGCCCGGGGGTGAGCAGTTCTTC
TRBJ1-2 NA few TRBV2 CASSHPLSRNYGYTF TGTGCCAGCAGTCACCCGCTTTCTAGGAACTATGGCTACACCTTC
TRBJ1-5 TRBD1 NA TRBV5-4 CASSSTGGGGGNQPQHF TGTGCCAGCAGCTCGACAGGGGGCGGAGGAGGCAATCAGCCCCAGCATTTT
TRBJ2-2 TRBD1 NA TRBV2 CASTGTATGELFF TGTGCCAGCACCGGGACAGCTACCGGGGAGCTGTTTTTT
TRBJ1-2 TRBD1 NA TRBV24-1 CATSDPTDREYGYTF TGTGCCACCAGTGACCCGACCGACAGGGAGTATGGCTACACCTTC
TRBJ1-5 NA NA TRBV4-2 CASSQEGGAYNQPQHF TGTGCCAGCAGCCAAGAAGGCGGGGCCTACAATCAGCCCCAGCATTTT
TRBJ2-5 NA NA TRBV5-1 CASSLHPRRMETQYF TGCGCCAGCAGCTTGCATCCTAGAAGGATGGAGACCCAGTACTTC
TRBJ1-5 NA few TRBV7-9 CASTPGTTANQPQHF TGTGCCAGCACCCCCGGTACTACGGCGAATCAGCCCCAGCATTTT
TRBJ1-5 TRBD1 once TRBV11-2 CASSTRTGIGDQPQHF TGTGCCAGCAGCACCCGGACAGGGATTGGAGATCAGCCCCAGCATTTT
TRBJ1-4 NA many TRBV18 CASSPSRAGEKLFF TGTGCCAGCTCACCATCCAGGGCGGGGGAAAAACTGTTTTTT
TRBJ2-1 NA NA TRBV5-1 CASSLIDNEQFF TGCGCCAGCAGCTTGATCGACAATGAGCAGTTCTTC
TRBJ1-2 TRBD1 NA TRBV19 CASSRWEQGNGYTF TGTGCCAGTAGTCGTTGGGAACAGGGGAATGGCTACACCTTC
TRBJ1-4 NA NA TRBV11-2 CASSLEGREEKLFF TGTGCCAGCAGCTTAGAGGGGCGCGAGGAAAAACTGTTTTTT
TRBJ1-5 NA NA TRBV4-3 CASSQEAAKQPQHF TGCGCCAGCAGCCAAGAGGCGGCAAAGCAGCCCCAGCATTTT
TRBJ2-7 TRBD1 few TRBV7-2 CASSPQGVETYEQYF TGTGCCAGCAGCCCTCAGGGGGTCGAGACCTACGAGCAGTACTTC
TRBJ1-2 NA few TRBV2 CASGQSNYGYTF TGTGCCAGCGGGCAGAGTAACTATGGCTACACCTTC
TRBJ1-6 TRBD1 NA TRBV7-2 CASSSSGGAYSPLHF TGTGCCAGCAGCTCGTCAGGGGGCGCGTATTCACCCCTCCACTTT
TRBJ2-1 TRBD1 NA TRBV27 CASSRRDRSMIEQFF TGTGCCAGCAGTAGACGGGACAGGTCTATGATAGAGCAGTTCTTC
TRBJ1-1 NA NA TRBV19 CASSIGGAQMNTEAFF TGTGCCAGTAGTATCGGGGGGGCGCAGATGAACACTGAAGCTTTCTTT
TRBJ2-3 TRBD2 NA TRBV5-1 CASSLPRGGRSTDTQYF TGCGCCAGCAGCTTGCCCCGGGGGGGACGTAGCACAGATACGCAGTATTTT
TRBJ2-7 TRBD1 NA TRBV30 CAWDRDRAVREQYF TGTGCCTGGGACCGGGACAGGGCCGTACGCGAGCAGTACTTC
TRBJ1-5 NA NA TRBV2 CASSELPDRIISNQPQHF TGTGCCAGCAGTGAACTTCCGGACAGAATCATTAGCAATCAGCCCCAGCATTTT
TRBJ1-2 TRBD1 once TRBV6-2/TRBV6-3 CASSIRQGASYGYTF TGTGCCAGCAGTATCCGACAGGGGGCTAGCTATGGCTACACCTTC
TRBJ1-4 TRBD1 NA TRBV20-1 CSASPRGNEKLFF TGCAGTGCTAGTCCCAGGGGGAATGAAAAACTGTTTTTT
TRBJ1-5 TRBD1 NA TRBV19 CASSGTGIGPQHF TGTGCCAGTAGTGGGACAGGGATTGGGCCCCAGCATTTT
TRBJ1-5 TRBD1 NA TRBV7-2 CASSISRGLGNQPQHF TGTGCCAGCAGCATTAGCAGGGGGCTTGGCAATCAGCCCCAGCATTTT
TRBJ1-1 NA NA TRBV30 CAWSNVRQGFF TGTGCCTGGAGTAATGTCCGGCAGGGCTTCTTT
TRBJ1-6 NA NA TRBV10-3 CAISEDGYYNSPLHF TGTGCCATCAGTGAGGACGGGTACTATAATTCACCCCTCCACTTT
TRBJ1-3 TRBD1 NA TRBV6-1 CASSETGGGGNTIYF TGTGCCAGCAGTGAGACAGGGGGAGGTGGAAACACCATATATTTT
TRBJ2-5 NA NA TRBV29-1 CSAPGLQYQETQYF TGCAGCGCTCCGGGACTCCAGTACCAAGAGACCCAGTACTTC
TRBJ1-2 NA once TRBV7-8 CASSPGGGRTNYGYTF TGTGCCAGCAGCCCGGGAGGGGGTCGGACTAACTATGGCTACACCTTC
TRBJ1-3 NA NA TRBV5-4 CASSGSWPSGNTIYF TGTGCCAGCAGCGGTTCTTGGCCCTCTGGAAACACCATATATTTT
TRBJ1-2 NA NA TRBV6-5 CASSYGPPNYGYTF TGTGCCAGCAGTTACGGGCCGCCTAACTATGGCTACACCTTC
TRBJ1-2 TRBD1 NA TRBV30 CAWSRQGANGYTF TGTGCCTGGAGCAGACAGGGGGCGAATGGCTACACCTTC
TRBJ2-3 TRBD1 NA TRBV7-6 CASSQTGQGGSDTQYF TGTGCCAGCAGCCAAACCGGACAGGGGGGATCTGATACGCAGTATTTT
TRBJ1-1 TRBD1 few TRBV6-5 CASSSPGQGATEAFF TGTGCCAGCAGTTCCCCGGGACAGGGGGCCACTGAAGCTTTCTTT
TRBJ2-2 NA NA TRBV5-4 CASSLQGAGELFF TGTGCCAGCAGCTTACAGGGCGCCGGGGAGCTGTTTTTT
TRBJ2-6 NA NA TRBV5-1 CASSQALSGANVLTF TGCGCCAGCAGCCAAGCCTTATCTGGGGCCAACGTCCTGACTTTC